These 13 T cell receptor beta chains originate from one sample sequenced in a study of cytomegalovirus exposure and HLA in healthy donors. Both 60 Vbeta primers and 13 Jbeta primers went into the PCR. This table comes from immunoSEQ multiplex PCR, and its TCRdb copy is limited to in-frame clones, with some not included. Seen in this sample are fewer than 40,000 clones; the ten most common clones hold under 2%. Material for sequencing was PBMCs. Source of these receptors: a woman aged 40-49 years in good health and CMV-seropositive.

The V and J genes are TRBV15 and TRBJ2-2, with D perhaps TRBD1 (6 bases). This CDR3 comprises 16 residues. Trimming shortened V by 0 bases and J by 4 bases, and 12 bases separated the two germline ends. The germline gives CDR1 LNHNV, CDR2 YYDKDF (reference sequence). CDR3 residues: CATSRELQGRTGELFF. CDR3 nucleotides: TGTGCCACCAGCAGAGAATTACAGGGACGCACCGGGGAGCTGTTTTTT.

V gene TRBV10-3 combines with J gene TRBJ1-5; TRBD1 aligns across 7 bases. V shed 5 bases, J shed 7 bases, and the junction held 8 bases outside the gene matches. Per the germline V gene, CDR1 is ENHRY and CDR2 is SYGVKD. The CDR3 runs to 14 residues. CDR3 sequence: CAISRDSRSQPQHF. The DNA of the CDR3 is TGTGCCATCAGTAGGGACAGCAGGAGCCAGCCCCAGCATTTT.

CDR3 region: CASSLAAGTSGGRTYEQYF. The CDR3 DNA reads TGTGCCAGCAGCTTAGCCGCCGGGACTAGCGGGGGTCGTACCTACGAGCAGTACTTC. This chain uses TRBV7-6 with TRBJ2-7; 14 nucleotides line up with TRBD2. CDR1 is SGHVS and CDR2 is FNYEAQ in the germline V gene. The CDR3 runs 19 residues. Trimming took 0 bases from V and 2 from J; bases not matched to a gene: 9.

The rearrangement uses TRBV18 and TRBJ1-5; the D gene is possibly TRBD1 (6 bases). Germline lookup yields CDR1 KGHSH and CDR2 LQKENI. CDR3 length: 17 residues. V dropped 4 bases and J dropped 2 bases, with 18 bases sitting between them. CDR3 DNA: TGTGCCAGCTCACTGGACAGTCTGGGGTTGCGCAATCAGCCCCAGCATTTT. Amino acids: CASSLDSLGLRNQPQHF.

The J gene is TRBJ1-1, the V gene TRBV28; possible D gene TRBD1, 5 bases. The CDR3 is made up of 14 amino acids. Trimming removed 5 bases at V and 3 bases at J, with 13 bases between. Germline V gene lookup returns CDR1 MDHEN and CDR2 SYDVKM. The CDR3 DNA follows: TGTGCCAGCAGTACTCAGGGATGGGACACTGAAGCTTTCTTT. It is translated as CASSTQGWDTEAFF. The entire variable domain, with the rest obtained from reference TRBV28 and TRBJ1-1, is as follows: DVKVTQSSRYLVKRTGEKVFLECVQDMDHENMFWYRQDPGLGLRLIYFSYDVKMKEKGDIPEGYSVSREKKERFSLILESASTNQTSMYLCASSTQGWDTEAFFGQGTRLTVV.

The chain combines TRBV4-1 with TRBJ2-3; 11 bases are shared with TRBD2. V gave up 4 bases and J gave up 1 base; unmatched junction bases: 7. CDR3 length equals 17 residues. Germline values: CDR1 MGHRA, CDR2 YSYEKL. The CDR3 sequence: CASSPSIAGGGTDTQYF. In DNA, the CDR3 is TGCGCCAGCAGCCCTTCCATAGCGGGGGGGGGCACAGATACGCAGTATTTT.

V and J are TRBV12-5 and TRBJ1-1; TRBD1 agrees at 7 bases. Germline-derived CDR1 and CDR2 are LGHNT and FRNRAP. This CDR3 spans 15 amino acids. Trimming cost V 4 bases and J 2 bases; bases outside gene matches: 7. CDR3 nucleotides: TGTGCTAGTGGTTCTGGAGGACAGGAAAACACTGAAGCTTTCTTT. It encodes CASGSGGQENTEAFF.

The rearrangement joins TRBV10-3 to TRBJ2-3, with 10 bases matching TRBD2. The CDR3 totals 14 residues. With V trimmed by 4 bases and J by 6 bases, 4 bases remained unmatched. Germline lookup yields CDR1 ENHRY and CDR2 SYGVKD. The CDR3 nucleotides are TGTGCCATCAGTGCTAGCGGGGGAAGCGATACGCAGTATTTT. Protein: CAISASGGSDTQYF.

This rearrangement joins TRBV19 to TRBJ2-1; no definite D call. The CDR3 spans 15 residues. Trimming removed 7 bases at V and 0 bases at J, with 13 bases between. In germline, CDR1 is LNHDA, CDR2 SQIVND (reference sequence). The chain's CDR3 is CASTPARSSYNEQFF. The DNA for the CDR3 is TGTGCCAGTACCCCAGCGAGGAGCTCCTACAATGAGCAGTTCTTC.

The DNA of the CDR3 is TGTGCCAGCAGCCAAGATCTCGGGCAGGGGGACGGAAATGAGCAGTTCTTC. Its translation: CASSQDLGQGDGNEQFF. The gene calls are TRBV14 and TRBJ2-1, with TRBD1 matching 7 bases. There are 17 residues in the CDR3. CDR1 SGHDN and CDR2 FVKESK come from the germline V gene. Unmatched junction bases numbered 12, after V lost 0 bases and J lost 7 bases.

The rearrangement links TRBV9 to TRBJ1-4; D perhaps matches TRBD1 (5 bases). V was shortened by 3 bases and J by 2 bases, with 14 bases between the two germline ends. This CDR3 region has 16 residues. Looked up from germline, CDR1 is SGDLS and CDR2 is YYNGEE. In DNA, the CDR3 is TGTGCCAGCAGCGACCGGGACTTAGGGACTAATGAAAAACTGTTTTTT. This sequence encodes CASSDRDLGTNEKLFF.

The chain employs TRBV14 and TRBJ2-3, with D possibly TRBD1 on 5 matching bases. CDR1 is SGHDN, CDR2 FVKESK, per germline. This CDR3 comprises 15 residues. Between the trimmed V and J ends, which lost 5 bases and 3 bases, there was a span of 15 bases. CDR3: CASSRAHKGTDTQYF. CDR3 DNA: TGTGCCAGCAGCAGGGCTCATAAGGGGACAGATACGCAGTATTTT.

The CDR3 loop reads CASSQELNNEQFF. In DNA form, the CDR3 reads TGTGCCAGCAGCCAAGAGTTAAACAATGAGCAGTTCTTC. This chain connects TRBV4-2 to TRBJ2-1; D unclear. CDR3 length: 13 residues. Per the germline V gene, CDR1 is LGHNA and CDR2 is YNFKEQ. V was shortened by 0 bases and J by 5 bases, with 5 bases between the two germline ends.